The present T cell receptor beta chain was sequenced within a study of T-cell reconstitution after alpha-beta-depleted transplantation in children. On this clonotype itself: This CDR3 fails to terminate in the conserved phenylalanine or tryptophan, so it likely reflects a read error.

Trimming removed 2 bases at V and 6 bases at J, with 19 bases between. CDR3 length equals 16 residues. Germline CDR1 MNHEY, CDR2 SMNVEV (reference sequence). Unique molecular identifiers featured in how the TCRbeta library was prepared. MiXCR was run by TCRdb on the PCR reads, yielding one entry per CDR3 protein. The top ten clones hold less than 40% of a sample with approximately 190,000 distinct CDR3 sequences, 7.5% to 9.5% of them seen once. The chain uses TRBV27 and TRBJ1-1; a weak D match, TRBD1 (5 bases). The specimen was PBMCs, mostly from graft donor cells, collected 360 days after TCRalphabeta/CD19-depleted stem cell transplant. This receptor was obtained from a male patient aged 2 to 10 who had a stem cell transplant for acute myeloid leukemia, so the T cells may come from the graft donor. The CDR3 DNA is TGTGCCAGCAGTTTAAGGGGACGGGTGCAGGACGCTGAAGCTTTCTGT. Residues: CASSLRGRVQDAEAFC.